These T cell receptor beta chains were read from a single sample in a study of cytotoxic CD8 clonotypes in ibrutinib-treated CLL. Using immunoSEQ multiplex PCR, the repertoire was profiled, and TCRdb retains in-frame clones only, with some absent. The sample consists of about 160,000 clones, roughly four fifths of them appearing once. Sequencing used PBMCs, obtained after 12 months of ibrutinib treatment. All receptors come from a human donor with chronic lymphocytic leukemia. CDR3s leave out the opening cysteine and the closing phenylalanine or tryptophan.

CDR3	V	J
ASSPLMSRNEQF	TRBV19	TRBJ2-1
ASSLGQPYSGNTIY	TRBV5-4	TRBJ1-3
ASSIDRGGYT	TRBV19	TRBJ1-2
ASSYSSQRGEAF	TRBV6-6	TRBJ1-1
ASSATSGSKNEQF	TRBV4-1	TRBJ2-1
ASSQTTGQADTQY	TRBV7-6	TRBJ2-3
ASSPQGLAGSMGF	TRBV7-2	TRBJ2-1
ASSQDGSGGTQETQY	TRBV4-2	TRBJ2-5
ASSYAGTSESGELF	TRBV6-5	TRBJ2-2
ASSEAGVSTGELF	TRBV4-1	TRBJ2-2
ASSAKPPGLRGFEQF	TRBV9	TRBJ2-1
ASSSRRDRSYEQY	TRBV7-2	TRBJ2-7
ASSGGRASGTDPPIGQY	TRBV28	TRBJ2-7
ASSPQPGQSSYEQY	TRBV19	TRBJ2-7